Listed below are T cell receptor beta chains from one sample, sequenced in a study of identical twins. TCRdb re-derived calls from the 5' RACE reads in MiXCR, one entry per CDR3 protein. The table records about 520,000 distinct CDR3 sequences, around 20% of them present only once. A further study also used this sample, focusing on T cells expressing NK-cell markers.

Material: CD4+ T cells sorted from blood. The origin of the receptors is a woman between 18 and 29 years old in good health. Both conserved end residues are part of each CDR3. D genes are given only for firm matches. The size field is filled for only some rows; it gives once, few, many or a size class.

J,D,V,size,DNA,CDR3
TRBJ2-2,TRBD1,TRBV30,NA,TGTGCCTGGAGACGGACAGGGTCCACCGGGGAGCTGTTTTTT,CAWRRTGSTGELFF
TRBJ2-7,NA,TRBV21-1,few,TGCACAACAGGTCTGCGGAGGGGATTCTACGAGCAGTACTTC,CTTGLRRGFYEQYF
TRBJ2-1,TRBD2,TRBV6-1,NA,TGTGCCAGCGGGACTAGCGGGGCAGGTTCCAATGAGCAGTTCTTC,CASGTSGAGSNEQFF
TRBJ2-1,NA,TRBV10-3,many,TGTGCCATCCGGGGTAACTCCTACAATGAGCAGTTCTTC,CAIRGNSYNEQFF
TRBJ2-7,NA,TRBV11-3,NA,TGTGCCAGCAGCTACAAAGCCTCCTACGAGCAGTACTTC,CASSYKASYEQYF
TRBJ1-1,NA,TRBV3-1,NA,TGTGCCAGCATATATCAGGGAGGAACTGAAGCTTTCTTT,CASIYQGGTEAFF
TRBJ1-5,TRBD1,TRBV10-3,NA,TGTGCCATCAGTGAGTCGACAGGGAATTATCAGCCCCAGCATTTT,CAISESTGNYQPQHF
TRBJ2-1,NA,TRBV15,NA,TGTGCCACCAGCAGAGATTGGACAGACAATGAGCAGTTCTTC,CATSRDWTDNEQFF
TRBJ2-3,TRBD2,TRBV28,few,TGTGCCAGCAGTTTAACATCCGGGGGGGACACAGATACGCAGTATTTT,CASSLTSGGDTDTQYF
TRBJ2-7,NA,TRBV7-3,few,TGTGCCAGCAGCTTAAGTGGAGTGGATTCCTACGAGCAGTACTTC,CASSLSGVDSYEQYF
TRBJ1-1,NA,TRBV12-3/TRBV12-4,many,TGTGCCAGCGGTCCCCGGGGAAGGGGGGAGGCTTTCTTT,CASGPRGRGEAFF
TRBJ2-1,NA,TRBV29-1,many,TGCAGCGTTGAAAACCCCGTAGCGTCCCTCAATGAGCAGTTCTTC,CSVENPVASLNEQFF
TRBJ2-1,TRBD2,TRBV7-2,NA,TGTGCCAGCAGCTTTATCAGCGGGAGAAACAATGAGCAGTTCTTC,CASSFISGRNNEQFF
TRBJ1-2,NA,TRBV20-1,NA,TGCAGTGCGGCGAGGGACGACTATGGCTACACCTTC,CSAARDDYGYTF
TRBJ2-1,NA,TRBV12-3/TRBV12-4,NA,TGTGCCAGCAGTCTCCCGATGAATGAGCAGTTCTTC,CASSLPMNEQFF
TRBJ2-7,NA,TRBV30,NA,TGTGCCTGGAGCGGGGGGCTCTGGGGGCAGTACTTC,CAWSGGLWGQYF
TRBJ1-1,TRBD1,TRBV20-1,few,TGCAGTGCTACACCGAGGGGGCTAGGTGAAGCTTTCTTT,CSATPRGLGEAFF
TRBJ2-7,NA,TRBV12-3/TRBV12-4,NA,TGTGCCAGCAGTTTAGGCACTCCGGGACTAGGGGGCGGCGAGCAGTACTTC,CASSLGTPGLGGGEQYF
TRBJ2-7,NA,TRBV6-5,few,TGTGCCAGCAGTTACTCGGGGCGCCCCCGGGGCGGCGAGCAGTACTTC,CASSYSGRPRGGEQYF
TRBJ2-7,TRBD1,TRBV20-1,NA,TGCAGTGCTAGTGCTTGGGGACAGGGGGCCTACGAGCAGTACTTC,CSASAWGQGAYEQYF
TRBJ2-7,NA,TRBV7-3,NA,TGTGCCAGCAGCTTACAGGGTGGCGACTACGAGCAGTACTTC,CASSLQGGDYEQYF
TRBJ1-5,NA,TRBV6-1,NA,TGTGCCAGCAGTCCCGACAGAAAGTATCAGCCCCAGCATTTT,CASSPDRKYQPQHF
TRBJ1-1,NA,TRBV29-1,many,TGCAGCGTGACCACAGGGTTCACTGAAGCTTTCTTT,CSVTTGFTEAFF
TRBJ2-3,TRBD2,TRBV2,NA,TGTGCCAGCATCCCCCTAGCGGGCACAGATACGCAGTATTTT,CASIPLAGTDTQYF
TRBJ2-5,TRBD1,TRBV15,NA,TGTGCCACCAGCAGAAACGACAGGGGAGAAGAGACCCAGTACTTC,CATSRNDRGEETQYF
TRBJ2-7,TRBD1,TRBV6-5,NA,TGTGCCAGCAGTTACGCAGGGACAGGGGGAAACTACGAGCAGTACTTC,CASSYAGTGGNYEQYF
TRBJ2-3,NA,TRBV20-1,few,TGCAGTGCTAGAGATCGGCTAGCACTGAGCACAGATACGCAGTATTTT,CSARDRLALSTDTQYF
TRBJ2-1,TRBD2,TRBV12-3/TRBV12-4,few,TGTGCCAGCAGTTTAGCCTCTTTTAGCGGGAGGGGCTACAATGAGCAGTTCTTC,CASSLASFSGRGYNEQFF
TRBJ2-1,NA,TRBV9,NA,TGTGCCAGCAGCGTATTCGGCGGGGGCACCAATGAGCAGTTCTTC,CASSVFGGGTNEQFF
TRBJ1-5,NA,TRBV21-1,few,TGTGCCGGCCAGGAGGGATTAGATCAGCCCCAGCATTTT,CAGQEGLDQPQHF
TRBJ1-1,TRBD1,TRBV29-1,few,TGCAGCGCCTCGGGACAGGGAAACACTGAAGCTTTCTTT,CSASGQGNTEAFF
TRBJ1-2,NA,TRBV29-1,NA,TGCAGCGTTGGACCCCTGAGGGACGGCTACACCTTC,CSVGPLRDGYTF
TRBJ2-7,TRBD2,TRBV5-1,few,TGCGCCAGCAGCCACGGGACTACGGTGGATGAGCAGTACTTC,CASSHGTTVDEQYF
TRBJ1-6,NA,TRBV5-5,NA,TGTGCCAGCAGCTTCTATCGGGCCGGTTCACCCCTCCACTTT,CASSFYRAGSPLHF
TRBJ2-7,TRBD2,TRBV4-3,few,TGCGCCAGCAGTCTCGGGAGGGCCGCGACCTACGAGCAGTACTTC,CASSLGRAATYEQYF
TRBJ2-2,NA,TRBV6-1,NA,TGTGCCAGCAGGAGGGGGAAATTGAACACCGGGGAGCTGTTTTTT,CASRRGKLNTGELFF
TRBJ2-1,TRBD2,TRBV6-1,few,TGTGCCAGCACCCAGAGACCACCCGGGACTAGCGGGTATAATGAGCAGTTCTTC,CASTQRPPGTSGYNEQFF
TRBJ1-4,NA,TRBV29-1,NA,TGCAGCGTCGGACAGATAACTAATGAAAAACTGTTTTTT,CSVGQITNEKLFF
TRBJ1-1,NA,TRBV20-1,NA,TGCAGTGCTGAAAAAGGGGGTGGGGACACTGAAGCTTTCTTT,CSAEKGGGDTEAFF
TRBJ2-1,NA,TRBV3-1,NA,TGTGCCAGCAGCCAAGATAGGGAGAGCGCCCGTCGACAGTTCTTC,CASSQDRESARRQFF
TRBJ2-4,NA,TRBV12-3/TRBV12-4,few,TGTGCCAGCAGTTCCCAGGGTGGACAAAACATTCAGTACTTC,CASSSQGGQNIQYF
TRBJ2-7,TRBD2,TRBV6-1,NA,TGTGCCAGCTATCCCCTCGCAGCGGGAGAGGCCGAGCAGTACTTC,CASYPLAAGEAEQYF
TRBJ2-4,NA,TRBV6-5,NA,TGTGCCAGCGGTTACGGTGCCAGCATAGCCAAAAACATTCAGTACTTC,CASGYGASIAKNIQYF
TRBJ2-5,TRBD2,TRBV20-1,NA,TGCAGTGCTAAGCTAGCGGGAGTAATGGAGACCCAGTACTTC,CSAKLAGVMETQYF